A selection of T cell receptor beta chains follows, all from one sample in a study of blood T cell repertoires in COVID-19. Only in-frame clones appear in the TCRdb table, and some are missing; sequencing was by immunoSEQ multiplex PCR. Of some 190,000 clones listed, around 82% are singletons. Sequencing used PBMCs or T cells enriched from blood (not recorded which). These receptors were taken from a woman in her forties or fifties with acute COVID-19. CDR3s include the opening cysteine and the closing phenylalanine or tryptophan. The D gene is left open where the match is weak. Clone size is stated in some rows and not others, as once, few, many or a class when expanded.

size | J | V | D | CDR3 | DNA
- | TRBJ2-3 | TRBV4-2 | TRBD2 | CASSQGLAGTDTQYF | TGTGCCAGCAGCCAGGGCCTAGCGGGCACAGATACGCAGTATTTT
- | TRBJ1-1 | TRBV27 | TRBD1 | CASSPRGTGSTEAFF | TGTGCCAGCAGTCCCAGGGGGACAGGAAGTACTGAAGCTTTCTTT
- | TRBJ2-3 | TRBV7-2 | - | CASRFTGLTITDTQYF | TGTGCCAGCAGATTCACGGGACTGACAATCACAGATACGCAGTATTTT
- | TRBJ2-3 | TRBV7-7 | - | CASSLGQGPDTQYF | TGTGCTAGCAGCTTAGGTCAGGGCCCAGATACGCAGTATTTT
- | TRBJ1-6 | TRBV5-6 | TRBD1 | CASSLAGTGISPLHF | TGTGCCAGCAGCTTGGCGGGGACAGGGATTTCACCCCTCCACTTT
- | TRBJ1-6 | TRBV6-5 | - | CASSYLRRASSPLHF | TGTGCCAGCAGTTACTTACGCAGGGCCTCATCACCCCTCCACTTT
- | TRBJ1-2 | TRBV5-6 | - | CASSLQGRNYGYTF | TGTGCCAGCAGCCTACAGGGTAGGAACTATGGCTACACCTTC
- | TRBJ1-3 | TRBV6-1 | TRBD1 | CASSERGLGGNTIYF | TGTGCCAGCAGTGAAAGGGGGCTTGGAGGAAACACCATATATTTT
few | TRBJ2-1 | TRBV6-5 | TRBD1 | CASTLDRGSYNEQFF | TGTGCCAGCACCTTGGACAGGGGCTCCTACAATGAGCAGTTCTTC
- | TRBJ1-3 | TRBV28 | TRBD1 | CASSSLGQDSGNTIYF | TGTGCCAGCAGTTCACTGGGACAGGACTCTGGAAACACCATATATTTT
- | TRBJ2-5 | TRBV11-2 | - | CASSLDSREETQYF | TGTGCCAGCAGCTTAGATTCCAGGGAAGAGACCCAGTACTTC
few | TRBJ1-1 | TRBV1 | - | CAGGVNTEAFF | TGCGCGGGGGGAGTCAACACTGAAGCTTTCTTT
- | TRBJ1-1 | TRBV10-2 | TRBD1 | CASSEGQANTEAFF | TGCGCCAGCAGTGAGGGACAGGCGAACACTGAAGCTTTCTTT
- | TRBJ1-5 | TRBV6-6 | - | CASSYSGGSNQPQHF | TGTGCCAGCAGTTACTCCGGGGGAAGCAATCAGCCCCAGCATTTT
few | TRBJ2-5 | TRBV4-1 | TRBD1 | CASSHLGQGTRETQYF | TGCGCCAGCAGCCACCTGGGACAGGGGACGCGAGAGACCCAGTACTTC
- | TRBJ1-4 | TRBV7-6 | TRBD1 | CASSLTWTGADEKLFF | TGTGCCAGCAGCTTAACCTGGACAGGGGCGGATGAAAAACTGTTTTTT
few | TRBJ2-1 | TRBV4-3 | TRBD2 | CASSQQRGDYNEQFF | TGCGCCAGCAGCCAGCAGCGGGGGGACTACAATGAGCAGTTCTTC
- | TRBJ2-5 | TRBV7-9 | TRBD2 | CASIPVASGQETQYF | TGTGCCAGCATCCCAGTGGCTAGCGGACAAGAGACCCAGTACTTC
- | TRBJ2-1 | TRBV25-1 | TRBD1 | CASRRDRGVNEQFF | TGTGCCAGCAGGAGGGACAGGGGGGTGAATGAGCAGTTCTTC
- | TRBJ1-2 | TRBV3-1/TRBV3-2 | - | CASSQPGQSYGYTF | TGTGCCAGCAGCCAGCCAGGGCAGTCCTATGGCTACACCTTC
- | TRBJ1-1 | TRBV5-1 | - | CASSLASGVDTEAFF | TGCGCCAGCAGCTTGGCATCGGGGGTCGACACTGAAGCTTTCTTT
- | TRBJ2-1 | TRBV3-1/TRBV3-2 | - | CASSHQGHEQFF | TGTGCCAGCAGCCATCAGGGGCATGAGCAGTTCTTC
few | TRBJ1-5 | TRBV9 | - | CASSVGPQGGEPQHF | TGTGCCAGCAGCGTAGGTCCCCAGGGAGGCGAGCCCCAGCATTTT
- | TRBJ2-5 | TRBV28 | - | CASSTGGAETQYF | TGTGCCAGCAGTACAGGGGGGGCCGAGACCCAGTACTTC
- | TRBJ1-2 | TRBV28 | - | CASSNSDGQLYGYTF | TGTGCCAGCAGTAACAGCGATGGACAGCTCTATGGCTACACCTTC
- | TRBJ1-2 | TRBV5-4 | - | CASSSATGTNYGYTF | TGTGCCAGCAGCTCAGCGACAGGCACAAACTATGGCTACACCTTC
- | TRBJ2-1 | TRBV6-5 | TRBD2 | CASRRTSGDNEQFF | TGTGCCAGCAGGCGGACTAGCGGAGACAATGAGCAGTTCTTC
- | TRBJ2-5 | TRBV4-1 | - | CASSRRQDQETQYF | TGCGCCAGCAGCCGGAGACAGGACCAGGAGACCCAGTACTTC
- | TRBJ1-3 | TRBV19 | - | CASSMAQTGNTIYF | TGTGCCAGTAGTATGGCTCAAACTGGAAACACCATATATTTT
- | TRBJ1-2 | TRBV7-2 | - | CASSLGGGSGGYTF | TGTGCCAGCAGCTTGGGCGGGGGATCGGGGGGCTACACCTTC
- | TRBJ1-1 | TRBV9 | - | CASSPAGTEAFF | TGTGCCAGCAGCCCCGCAGGGACTGAAGCTTTCTTT
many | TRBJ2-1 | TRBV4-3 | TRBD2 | CASSPAASGDEQFF | TGCGCCAGCAGCCCGGCGGCTAGCGGGGATGAGCAGTTCTTC
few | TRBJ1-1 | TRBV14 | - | CASSQSGGGANTEAFF | TGTGCCAGCAGCCAATCCGGGGGAGGGGCGAACACTGAAGCTTTCTTT
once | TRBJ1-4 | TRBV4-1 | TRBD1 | CASSQDRNRGGAEKLFF | TGCGCCAGCAGCCAAGATCGCAACAGGGGGGGAGCCGAAAAACTGTTTTTT
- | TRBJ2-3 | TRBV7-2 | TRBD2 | CASSLWVSGGEGDTQYF | TGTGCCAGCAGCTTATGGGTTAGCGGGGGCGAGGGGGATACGCAGTATTTT
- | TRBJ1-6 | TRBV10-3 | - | CAISESQGRSPLHF | TGTGCCATCAGTGAGTCCCAGGGTAGGTCACCCCTCCACTTT
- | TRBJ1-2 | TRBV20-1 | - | CSGPGLGYTF | TGCAGTGGGCCAGGCCTAGGCTACACCTTC
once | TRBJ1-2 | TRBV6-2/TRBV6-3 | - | CASSRDRPYGYTF | TGTGCCAGCAGCCGCGACAGACCCTATGGCTACACCTTC
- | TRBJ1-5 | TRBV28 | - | CASKTESRYQPQHF | TGTGCCAGCAAAACTGAGTCTCGATATCAGCCCCAGCATTTT
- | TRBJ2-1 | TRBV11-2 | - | CASSLVSGDNEQFF | TGTGCCAGCAGCTTAGTATCGGGGGACAATGAGCAGTTCTTC
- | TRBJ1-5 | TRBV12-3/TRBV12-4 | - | CASSSHPLSQHF | TGTGCCAGCAGTTCGCACCCCTTGAGCCAGCATTTT